This T cell receptor (beta chain) was recovered during a study of T cell responses to AZD1222 COVID-19 vaccine. V lost 0 bases and J lost 0, with 14 bases in between. The CDR3 covers 18 residues. Germline V gene lookup returns CDR1 LGHNA and CDR2 YNFKEQ. Assay: immunoSEQ multiplex PCR; the TCRdb copy retains only in-frame clones and omits some. The data contain around 170,000 clones, approximately 91% of them singletons. This sequence originates from an adult in good health. The J gene is TRBJ1-4, the V gene TRBV4-2; weak D call: TRBD1 (6 bases). The sample consisted of peripheral blood, taken on day 0 of AZD1222 vaccination. The CDR3 sequence is CASSQDLDRSATNEKLFF. The CDR3 region has the DNA TGTGCCAGCAGCCAAGATCTTGACAGGTCTGCAACTAATGAAAAACTGTTTTTT.